Below are 22 T cell receptor beta chains sequenced from a single sample in a study of T cell repertoires in cytomegalovirus infection. TCRdb re-derived calls from the reads in MiXCR, one entry per CDR3 protein. The sample contains hundreds of thousands of distinct CDR3 sequences, roughly 24% of which appear only once. Sequenced input: CD8+ T cells from PBMCs. These receptors originate from a human donor in good health (CMV status not recorded). Some clones in this sample may be carry-over from other donors' samples.

This clonotype was seen at least ten times. V usage is TRBV7-8 and J usage is TRBJ2-4; TRBD2 aligns across 9 bases. The CDR3 has 18 amino acids. In germline, CDR1 is SGHVS, CDR2 FQNEAQ. The J segment lost 2 bases and the V segment lost 3 bases, leaving 11 bases of the junction unmatched. The DNA of the CDR3 is TGTGCCAGCAGCTTGCGGGAGGGGGCTACGGGCCCCAAAAACATTCAGTACTTC. Its protein is CASSLREGATGPKNIQYF.

This clonotype was counted between two and nine times. The chain is built from TRBV2 and TRBJ2-3; D call uncertain. Germline values: CDR1 SNHLY, CDR2 FYNNEI. Between the trimmed V and J ends, which lost 2 bases and 0 bases, there was a span of 12 bases. This CDR3 is 16 amino acids long. The CDR3, as DNA: TGTGCCAGCAGTGAAATCTATGGATCTAGCACAGATACGCAGTATTTT. It yields the protein CASSEIYGSSTDTQYF.

The chain recombines TRBV6-2 or TRBV6-3 with TRBJ2-1; D not resolved. This CDR3 region has 12 residues. Germline lookup yields CDR1 MNHEY and CDR2 SVGEGT. V was clipped by 2 bases and J by 10 bases, with 9 bases between them. The CDR3 loop reads CASSYGEWEQFF. As DNA, the CDR3 is TGTGCCAGCAGTTACGGCGAGTGGGAGCAGTTCTTC.

This rearrangement joins TRBV29-1 to TRBJ2-3; D is uncertain. Deletions cut 2 bases from V and 8 bases from J, with 17 bases between. The CDR3 is made up of 14 amino acids. Germline values: CDR1 SQVTM, CDR2 ANQGSEA. CDR3 region: CSVERPSDITTQYF. The CDR3 DNA sequence: TGCAGCGTTGAAAGACCTTCGGATATTACTACGCAGTATTTT.

To note about this clonotype: The germline gene is not matched at one end of the junction; a read error may be the cause. V usage is TRBV7-8 and J usage is TRBJ2-5; D may match TRBD1 or TRBD2 (5 bases each). Germline CDR1 and CDR2: SGHVS and FQNEAQ. The CDR3 spans 14 residues. CDR3 amino acids: CASRLGALGETLYF. CDR3 DNA: TGTGCCAGCAGATTAGGGGCCTTGGGAGAAACCCTGTACTTC.

The chain joins TRBV7-3 to TRBJ2-5; 12 bases line up with TRBD1. Germline trimming cut 5 bases from V and 5 bases from J; bases unmatched to any gene: 6. Looked up from germline, CDR1 is SGHTA and CDR2 is FQGTGA. CDR3 size: 15 residues. CDR3: CASSDGTGGYETQYF. In DNA form, the CDR3 reads TGTGCCAGCAGCGACGGGACAGGGGGCTATGAGACCCAGTACTTC.

The chain's CDR3 is CASSLDGREYQETQYF. The CDR3 coding sequence is TGTGCCAGCAGCTTAGACGGCAGGGAGTACCAAGAGACCCAGTACTTC. V is TRBV7-9 and J is TRBJ2-5; either TRBD1 or TRBD2 may supply D (5 bases each). Trimming shortened V by 1 base and J by 0 bases, and 12 bases separated the two germline ends. Germline V lookup: CDR1 SEHNR, CDR2 FQNEAQ (reference sequence). The CDR3 has 16 amino acids.

J is TRBJ1-2 and V is TRBV29-1; 8 bases are shared with TRBD1. J was trimmed by 6 bases and V by 6 bases; bases with no gene match: 12. Per the germline V gene, CDR1 is SQVTM and CDR2 is ANQGSEA. The CDR3 is 14 residues long. The CDR3 DNA sequence: TGCAGCGTACCGTGGACAGGGATTGTTGATGGCTACACCTTC. It translates to CSVPWTGIVDGYTF.

A note on this clonotype: No conserved phenylalanine or tryptophan ends this CDR3, so it is likely a read error. No DNA is shown, since the ends of the CDR3 on it are uncertain; the CDR3 is the one TCRdb lists. The CDR3 protein is CASSLKGTEKLG. This chain uses TRBV27 with TRBJ2-4; the table assigns TRBD1, which was not confirmed against the DNA. Germline V CDR1 and CDR2: MNHEY, SMNVEV (reference sequence). From its first to its last residue, the CDR3 has 12 amino acids.

J is TRBJ1-4 and V is TRBV7-9, with D unclear. CDR3 length: 14 residues. Germline V lookup: CDR1 SEHNR, CDR2 FQNEAQ (reference sequence). The ends were cut back, 5 bases at V and 3 bases at J, with 10 bases in the middle. CDR3 sequence: CASSPSRSNEKLFF. DNA of the CDR3: TGTGCCAGCAGCCCAAGCCGGTCTAATGAAAAACTGTTTTTT.

This clonotype has ten or more counts. This chain joins TRBV14 and TRBJ2-3; TRBD1 aligns across 7 bases. V shed 0 bases, J shed 4 bases, and the junction held 7 bases outside the gene matches. Germline values: CDR1 SGHDN, CDR2 FVKESK. The CDR3 consists of 16 residues. The DNA of the CDR3 is TGTGCCAGCAGCCAAGAAGAGGGGGCGAGGTCAGATACGCAGTATTTT. Translating gives CASSQEEGARSDTQYF.

The table lists this clonotype with a few counts. The J gene is TRBJ1-1, the V gene TRBV29-1, with D unclear. The germline V and J ends were trimmed by 2 bases and 0 bases, with 13 bases remaining between them. Germline lookup yields CDR1 SQVTM and CDR2 ANQGSEA. The CDR3 has 15 residues. This chain's CDR3 is CSVEIVQIMNTEAFF. CDR3 nucleotides: TGCAGCGTTGAAATAGTCCAGATAATGAACACTGAAGCTTTCTTT.

This clonotype was seen only a few times. The rearrangement joins TRBV2 to TRBJ1-2, with D hard to call. This CDR3 region has 12 residues. Germline CDR1 is SNHLY and CDR2 is FYNNEI. Deletions cut 7 bases from V and 4 bases from J, with 10 bases between. CDR3 in amino acids: CASIPQAYGYTF. CDR3 bases: TGTGCCAGCATTCCCCAGGCCTATGGCTACACCTTC.

This clonotype was counted ten times or more. The gene calls are TRBV7-9 and TRBJ2-1; D possibly uses TRBD1 or TRBD2 (5 bases each). V lost 1 base to trimming and J lost 9 bases, with 10 bases between them. CDR3 length: 13 residues. Germline V lookup: CDR1 SEHNR, CDR2 FQNEAQ (reference sequence). In nucleotides, the CDR3 is TGTGCCAGCAGCTTAGGGGGGTCACTTGAGCAGTTCTTC. Protein sequence: CASSLGGSLEQFF.

V gene TRBV2 combines with J gene TRBJ1-5, with D unclear. There are 15 residues in the CDR3. Looked up from germline, CDR1 is SNHLY and CDR2 is FYNNEI. V dropped 4 bases and J dropped 3 bases, with 13 bases sitting between them. The CDR3, as DNA: TGTGCCAGCAGTGTAGGACGGATATCCAATCAGCCCCAGCATTTT. Amino acids: CASSVGRISNQPQHF.

This clonotype was recorded a few times. The chain uses TRBV28 and TRBJ2-7; 7 nucleotides agree with TRBD2. Germline V lookup: CDR1 MDHEN, CDR2 SYDVKM. CDR3 length equals 15 residues. Trimming cost V 2 bases and J 0 bases; bases outside gene matches: 4. The CDR3 sequence is CASSLASGTSYEQYV. DNA of the CDR3: TGTGCCAGCAGTTTAGCTAGCGGTACCTCCTACGAGCAGTACGTC.

This clonotype was recorded many times. The V and J genes are TRBV5-6 and TRBJ1-1; maybe TRBD1 (5 bases). The germline gives CDR1 SGHDT, CDR2 YYEEEE. The CDR3 has 14 amino acids. Trimming removed 2 bases at V and 1 base at J, with 9 bases between. DNA of the CDR3: TGTGCCAGCAGCTTAGGGGCCCGGAACACTGAAGCTTTCTTT. This gives the protein CASSLGARNTEAFF.

J is TRBJ1-2 and V is TRBV7-4; possible D gene TRBD1, 6 bases. The CDR3 has 12 residues. V was cut by 10 bases and J by 13 bases, with 22 bases left in between. The germline V gene encodes CDR1 SGHVT and CDR2 SQSDAQ. For the CDR3, the DNA is TGTGCCACCTCCCAGGGGCGGCAGGGTAGCACCTTC. It specifies CATSQGRQGSTF.

This clonotype showed up many times. The genes are TRBV7-2 and TRBJ1-2; a possible D gene is TRBD1 (6 bases). The CDR3 length is 15 residues. The V end lost 5 bases, the J end lost 4 bases, and 17 bases lay between the germline ends. Germline V gives CDR1 SGHTA, CDR2 FQGNSA. This CDR3 is CASSPSTGRVYGYTF. CDR3 sequence (DNA): TGTGCCAGCAGCCCGTCCACAGGGCGGGTCTATGGCTACACCTTC.

V usage is TRBV29-1 and J usage is TRBJ2-2; no clear D gene. This CDR3 contains 13 residues. V was clipped by 4 bases and J by 4 bases, with 10 bases between them. Per germline, CDR1 SQVTM and CDR2 ANQGSEA. CDR3 amino acids: CSVALASTGELFF. The DNA for the CDR3 is TGCAGCGTTGCCTTGGCTAGCACCGGGGAGCTGTTTTTT.

This clonotype was seen a few times. This chain uses TRBV2 with TRBJ2-7; 7 bases are a match to TRBD2. V shed 8 bases and J 7 bases; nucleotides not matched to a gene: 17. The CDR3 runs to 15 residues. In germline, CDR1 is SNHLY, CDR2 FYNNEI. The CDR3 loop reads CASESQAGLSMEQYV. The CDR3 DNA follows: TGTGCCAGCGAATCCCAAGCGGGGCTATCGATGGAGCAGTACGTC.

This clonotype was seen many times. V is TRBV28 and J is TRBJ2-7; 15 bases map to TRBD2. CDR3 length: 16 residues. The germline V gene encodes CDR1 MDHEN and CDR2 SYDVKM. V was clipped by 4 bases and J by 2 bases; unmatched bases: 3. As DNA, the CDR3 is TGTGCCAGCAGTTCTTGGACTAGCGGGGGGGCCTACGAGCAGTACGTC. Translation: CASSSWTSGGAYEQYV.